Detailed here is one T cell receptor beta chain. The sample comes from a study of T cell changes during pregnancy in multiple sclerosis. Sequencing was performed with immunoSEQ multiplex PCR; in TCRdb, only in-frame clones are kept and a portion is missing. Of some 94,000 clones in the sample, approximately 92% are singletons; the top ten hold more than 1.5%. The sample here was peripheral blood, taken in the first trimester of pregnancy. This clonotype was sampled from a female donor with multiple sclerosis, enrolled in a pregnancy study.

The CDR3: CASSLDPGDTIYF. CDR3 in DNA: TGTGCCAGCAGCTTAGACCCGGGGGACACCATATATTTT. This rearrangement joins TRBV7-6 to TRBJ1-3; possible D gene TRBD1, 5 bases. Germline CDR1 SGHVS, CDR2 FNYEAQ. The CDR3 contains 13 residues. The V gene lost 1 base and the J gene lost 8 bases, with 9 bases spanning the gap. The variable domain in full, with the rest retrieved from reference TRBV7-6 and TRBJ1-3, is GAGVSQSPRYKVTKRGQDVALRCDPISGHVSLYWYRQALGQGPEFLTYFNYEAQQDKSGLPNDRFSAERPEGSISTLTIQRTEQRDSAMYRCASSLDPGDTIYFGEGSWLTVV.